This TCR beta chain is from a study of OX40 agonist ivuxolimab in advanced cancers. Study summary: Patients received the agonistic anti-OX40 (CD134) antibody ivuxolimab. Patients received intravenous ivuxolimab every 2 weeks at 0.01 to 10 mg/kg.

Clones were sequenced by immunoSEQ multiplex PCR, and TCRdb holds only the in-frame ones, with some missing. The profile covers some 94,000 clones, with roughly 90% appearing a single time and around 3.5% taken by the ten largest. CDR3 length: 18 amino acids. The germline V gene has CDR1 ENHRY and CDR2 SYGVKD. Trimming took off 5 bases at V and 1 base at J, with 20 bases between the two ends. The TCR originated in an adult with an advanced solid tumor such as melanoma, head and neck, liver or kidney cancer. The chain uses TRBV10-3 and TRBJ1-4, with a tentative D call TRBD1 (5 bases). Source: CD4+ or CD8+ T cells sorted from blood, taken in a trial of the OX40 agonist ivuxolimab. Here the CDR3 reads CAISPKGFPGGTNEKLFF. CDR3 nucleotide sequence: TGTGCCATCAGTCCCAAGGGGTTCCCGGGGGGAACTAATGAAAAACTGTTTTTT.